This T cell receptor (beta chain) was profiled in a study of T cell repertoires in cytomegalovirus infection. This clonotype has a count of ten or more. The germline CDR1 and CDR2 sequences are MNHEY and SMNVEV (reference sequence). This CDR3 spans 14 amino acids. The V end lost 3 bases, the J end lost 1 base, and 9 bases lay between the germline ends. TCRdb reprocessed the reads via MiXCR and lists one record per CDR3 protein. The sample lists 150,000 to 200,000 distinct CDR3 sequences; approximately 9.6% were seen once. What was sequenced was PBMCs. The receptor's source is a human donor in good health (CMV status not recorded). Some clones in this sample may be carry-over from other donors' samples. This chain joins TRBV27 and TRBJ1-1; D unclear. The CDR3 reads CASSFLGSNTEAFF. CDR3 in DNA: TGTGCCAGCAGTTTTTTAGGCTCGAACACTGAAGCTTTCTTT.